This T cell receptor (beta chain) was documented in a study of cytomegalovirus exposure and HLA in healthy donors. Study details: The 120 validation repertoires were produced on the same platform as the 700 or so repertoires of the first cohort. This was reported in a later analysis. Overall study findings and caveats: Reported results showed that the classifier diagnosed cytomegalovirus status with high specificity and sensitivity.

Profiling relied on immunoSEQ multiplex PCR, and the TCRdb table lists in-frame clones only, not all of them. The sample has about 98,000 clones; 87% are singletons. Worth noting for this clone: The antigen remains unidentified.

The germline V gene has CDR1 MGHRA and CDR2 YSYEKL. Trimming stripped 0 bases from V and 0 bases from J, with 12 bases between. This CDR3 is built from 16 residues. This receptor was taken from a man between 18 and 35 years old in good health and CMV-seropositive. Sequencing input: PBMCs. The chain recombines TRBV4-1 with TRBJ2-7, with D possibly being TRBD1 (5 bases). In DNA, the CDR3 is TGCGCCAGCAGCCAAGATAACAGGCCAAGCTCCTACGAGCAGTACTTC. This translates into CASSQDNRPSSYEQYF.